These 10 T cell receptor beta chains were sequenced from one sample in a study of regulatory T cells in long-lasting Graves disease. Through Arm-PCR of CDR3 regions and iRepertoire HTBI primers, TCR beta libraries were built. MiXCR was run by TCRdb on the multiplex PCR reads, yielding one entry per CDR3 protein. The repertoire holds 650,000 to 850,000 distinct CDR3 sequences, with about 30% as singletons. Sample time point: persistent/refractory GD, antithyroid drugs over 5 years with positive TRAb. PBMCs were the source of the RNA used for TCR sequencing. Sequencing was performed on peripheral blood mononuclear cells (PBMCs), taken when the disease was refractory, from a patient treated with antithyroid drugs. The receptors were gathered from a female donor with Graves disease.

In its sample, this clonotype was seen many times. The rearrangement uses TRBV11-2 and TRBJ2-2; no clear D gene. CDR3 length: 15 amino acids. Germline V gives CDR1 SGHAT, CDR2 FQNNGV. Trimming removed 3 bases at V and 3 bases at J, with 11 bases between. The CDR3 here is CASSLYGRHTGELFF. The CDR3 DNA is TGTGCCAGCAGCTTGTATGGACGGCACACCGGGGAGCTGTTTTTT.

This rearrangement joins TRBV9 to TRBJ2-7; 9 bases agree with TRBD2. CDR3 length: 14 amino acids. Germline V lookup: CDR1 SGDLS, CDR2 YYNGEE. Losses at the gene ends were 2 bases for V and 3 bases for J; bases not matched to a gene: 3. For the CDR3, the DNA is TGTGCCAGCAGCGTTAGCGGGAGAAGCTACGAGCAGTACTTC. Protein sequence: CASSVSGRSYEQYF.

The CDR3 region is CSAGDHQETQYF. The CDR3 nucleotides read TGCAGTGCTGGGGACCACCAAGAGACCCAGTACTTC. This chain uses TRBV20-1 with TRBJ2-5; D tentatively fits TRBD1 or TRBD2 (5 bases each). This CDR3 has 12 residues. Trimming removed 5 bases at V and 0 bases at J, with 7 bases between. Germline CDR1 reads DFQATT; CDR2 reads SNEGSKA (reference sequence).

This clonotype was observed many times. The chain is built from TRBV12-3 or TRBV12-4 and TRBJ2-7; 9 nucleotides agree with TRBD2. The CDR3 totals 15 residues. Trimming removed 3 bases from V and 2 bases from J; junction bases left unmatched: 5. The CDR3 sequence is CASSLTSGGTYEQYF. CDR3 bases: TGTGCCAGCAGTTTGACTAGCGGAGGAACCTACGAGCAGTACTTC.

This clonotype was observed a handful of times. The chain is built from TRBV20-1 and TRBJ1-5; 7 positions match TRBD1. With V trimmed by 3 bases and J by 1 base, 9 bases remained unmatched. The CDR3 spans 16 residues. Germline V lookup: CDR1 DFQATT, CDR2 SNEGSKA (reference sequence). The CDR3 loop is CSASGVDRESNQPQHF. CDR3 sequence (DNA): TGCAGTGCTAGCGGGGTCGACAGGGAAAGCAATCAGCCCCAGCATTTT.

A few counts support this clonotype. The V and J genes are TRBV29-1 and TRBJ2-7, with D perhaps TRBD2 (6 bases). The CDR3 covers 14 residues. The V and J ends lost 2 bases and 7 bases respectively, with 18 bases between them. Germline CDR1 SQVTM, CDR2 ANQGSEA. This chain's CDR3 is CSVELASRVREQYF. CDR3 nucleotides: TGCAGCGTTGAACTAGCGTCGAGGGTGAGAGAGCAGTACTTC.

The table lists this clonotype with many counts. The chain is built from TRBV27 and TRBJ2-7; D remains unclear. CDR1 and CDR2 from the germline V gene are MNHEY and SMNVEV (reference sequence). The CDR3 totals 13 residues. The V and J ends lost 4 bases and 0 bases respectively, with 7 bases between them. The CDR3 bases are TGTGCCAGCAGTTCCCTCTCCTCCTACGAGCAGTACTTC. This codes for CASSSLSSYEQYF.

This clonotype was counted a few times. This rearrangement joins TRBV3-1 to TRBJ2-7; the D gene is possibly TRBD2 (8 bases). Germline loops: CDR1 LGHDT, CDR2 YNNKEL (reference sequence). The V end lost 3 bases, the J end lost 3 bases, and 18 bases lay between the germline ends. There are 16 residues in the CDR3. In nucleotides, the CDR3 is TGTGCCAGCAGCCAGGGACAGAGCGGGAGTCACTACGAGCAGTACTTC. The encoded protein is CASSQGQSGSHYEQYF.

In this sample, this clonotype turned up a few times. The chain joins TRBV20-1 to TRBJ2-7, with 11 bases that match TRBD2. V lost 3 bases to trimming and J lost 2 bases; unmatched junction nucleotides: 9. Germline CDR1 DFQATT, CDR2 SNEGSKA (reference sequence). This CDR3 is built from 16 residues. CDR3 nucleotide sequence: TGCAGTGCTAGCCCTTCCCTAGCGGGAGGCACCTACGAGCAGTACTTC. It translates to CSASPSLAGGTYEQYF.

On this clonotype: Being one base from a much bigger clone, this may be a read error. This rearrangement joins TRBV6-1 to TRBJ2-7; 7 nucleotides match TRBD1. Germline V gene sequence: CDR1 MNHNS, CDR2 SASEGT. The CDR3 covers 13 residues. This chain's CDR3 is CASRLGQSYKQYF. The CDR3 coding sequence is TGTGCCAGCAGACTGGGACAGAGCTACAAGCAGTACTTC.